The entry below describes one TCR beta chain. Germline CDR1 and CDR2: LGHDT and YNNKEL (reference sequence). V was clipped by 7 bases and J by 2 bases, with 11 bases between them. The CDR3 totals 13 residues. The cohort comprised adults aged roughly 18 to 95 years residing in approximately 25 US areas. The data stem from a study of blood T cell repertoires in COVID-19. Overall study context: The study drew acute and convalescent COVID-19 samples from the United States, Italy and Spain.

Per the study methods: Using reference gene primer amplification, nucleated cell counts were estimated. Clones were read by immunoSEQ multiplex PCR, and TCRdb kept only the in-frame ones, dropping some. Clonal size and the V and J genes are those of that table, whereas D and trimming came from the DNA. The sample comprises 300,000 to 450,000 clones, about 90% of which are singletons, and 1% to 1.5% rests with the top ten. The sequenced sample was PBMCs or T cells enriched from blood (not recorded which). This chain links TRBV3-1 (or the pseudogene TRBV3-2) with TRBJ1-1; D may be TRBD1 (5 bases). This clonotype was sampled from a man aged 25 to 40 who had recovered from COVID-19. The CDR3 loop reads CASMGHLNTEAFF. DNA for the CDR3: TGTGCCAGCATGGGGCATCTAAACACTGAAGCTTTCTTT.